A single sample is the source of the 19 T cell receptor beta chains below, sequenced in a study of T-cell memory formation after mild COVID-19. TCRdb ran MiXCR on the 5' RACE reads and lists one entry per CDR3 protein. The data contain some 120,000 distinct CDR3 sequences, approximately 15% of them seen just once; the ten biggest clones take up 11% to 15%. The sample consisted of PBMCs or a T cell subset sorted from them (not recorded which). These receptors all stem from an adult woman who had mild COVID-19 (a few samples of this study predate the infection). Cell type and time point are not known.

This clonotype appeared a few times. This rearrangement joins TRBV19 to TRBJ2-1; possibly TRBD2 for D (8 bases). Trimming took 3 bases from V and 0 from J, leaving 12 bases between them. The germline gives CDR1 LNHDA, CDR2 SQIVND (reference sequence). The CDR3 has 16 amino acids. The CDR3 loop is CASSIGGDSSYNEQFF. The DNA of the CDR3 is TGTGCCAGTAGTATCGGGGGGGACAGCTCCTACAATGAGCAGTTCTTC.

The chain recombines TRBV5-1 with TRBJ2-7; D not resolved. CDR1 and CDR2 (germline): SGHRS, YFSETQ. This CDR3 is 13 amino acids long. Trimming pared 1 base from V and 5 bases from J, leaving 10 bases between. This CDR3 reads CASSLTVGDEQYF. The CDR3 bases are TGCGCCAGCAGCTTGACAGTGGGCGACGAGCAGTACTTC. Using reference TRBV5-1 and TRBJ2-7 for the parts outside the CDR3, the full variable domain is KAGVTQTPRYLIKTRGQQVTLSCSPISGHRSVSWYQQTPGQGLQFLFEYFSETQRNKGNFPGRFSGRQFSNSRSEMNVSTLELGDSALYLCASSLTVGDEQYFGPGTRLTVT.

This clonotype was seen many times. The chain has TRBV7-9 and TRBJ2-5; D unresolved. The CDR3 length is 14 residues. Germline CDR1 SEHNR, CDR2 FQNEAQ (reference sequence). Trimming took 2 bases from V and 5 from J, leaving 12 bases between them. As DNA, the CDR3 is TGTGCCAGCAGCTTACTCAACGCCGGGGAGACCCAGTACTTC. Translating gives CASSLLNAGETQYF.

This clonotype was detected a few times. The V call is TRBV29-1, the J call TRBJ2-7; D is possibly TRBD1 or TRBD2 (5 bases each). V shed 4 bases and J shed 5 bases, with 9 bases lying between them. CDR1 SQVTM and CDR2 ANQGSEA come from the germline V gene. The CDR3 extends over 11 amino acids. The CDR3 protein is CSVVGAHEQYF. In DNA form, the CDR3 reads TGCAGCGTTGTCGGGGCGCACGAGCAGTACTTC.

This clonotype has a handful of counts. This chain connects TRBV9 to TRBJ2-2; D possibly corresponds to TRBD2 (6 bases). Germline CDR1 reads SGDLS; CDR2 reads YYNGEE. Deletions cut 2 bases from V and 5 bases from J, with 10 bases between. The CDR3 extends over 14 amino acids. CDR3 in amino acids: CASSVLSGTGELFF. The CDR3 DNA is TGTGCCAGCAGCGTCCTAAGCGGGACCGGGGAGCTGTTTTTT. Based on the CDR3 plus reference TRBV9 and TRBJ2-2, the full variable domain is DSGVTQTPKHLITATGQRVTLRCSPRSGDLSVYWYQQSLDQGLQFLIQYYNGEERAKGNILERFSAQQFPDLHSELNLSSLELGDSALYFCASSVLSGTGELFFGEGSRLTVL.

J is TRBJ1-5 and V is TRBV5-1, with 7 positions matching TRBD1. This CDR3 has 17 amino acids. V was pared by 1 base and J by 4 bases, with 11 bases of the junction left unmatched. Germline V gene lookup returns CDR1 SGHRS and CDR2 YFSETQ. DNA of the CDR3: TGCGCCAGCAGCTTGATGGGTTTGCGCAGGGGGAATCAGCCCCAGCATTTT. Protein: CASSLMGLRRGNQPQHF.

This rearrangement joins TRBV12-3 or TRBV12-4 to TRBJ1-3, with D possibly TRBD1 on 6 matching bases. The germline V and J ends were trimmed by 6 bases and 0 bases, with 18 bases remaining between them. This CDR3 region has 17 residues. Here the CDR3 DNA reads TGTGCCAGCAGCTGGTTGGGGGACACCAGCTCTGGAAACACCATATATTTT. Translated, it gives CASSWLGDTSSGNTIYF.

This clonotype occurred a few times. This chain uses TRBV6-5 with TRBJ2-1; D perhaps matches TRBD2 (6 bases). V lost 6 bases and J lost 8, with 20 bases in between. This CDR3 is 15 amino acids long. Per germline, CDR1 MNHEY and CDR2 SVGAGI. The CDR3 region has the DNA TGTGCCAGCAGCCCCCTCCCGGGAGAATTCGATGAGCAGTTCTTC. This sequence encodes CASSPLPGEFDEQFF.

The rearrangement links TRBV29-1 to TRBJ2-7; TRBD1 aligns across 10 bases. Per germline, CDR1 SQVTM and CDR2 ANQGSEA. This CDR3 has 15 residues. With V trimmed by 2 bases and J by 2 bases, 6 bases remained unmatched. CDR3 coding DNA: TGCAGCGTTGAATTTGGGACAGGGGAAACCTACGAGCAGTACTTC. The encoded protein is CSVEFGTGETYEQYF.

The genes are TRBV5-1 and TRBJ2-3; D unclear. In germline, CDR1 is SGHRS, CDR2 YFSETQ. V gave up 5 bases and J gave up 2 bases, with 15 bases separating them. There are 15 residues in the CDR3. The chain's CDR3 is CASRADGDYTDTQYF. In nucleotides, the CDR3 is TGCGCCAGCAGGGCGGACGGAGATTACACAGATACGCAGTATTTT.

This chain links TRBV28 with TRBJ1-5; D is possibly TRBD1 (6 bases). The CDR3 covers 16 residues. V lost 6 bases and J lost 4, with 19 bases in between. From germline, CDR1 is MDHEN and CDR2 SYDVKM. CDR3 nucleotides: TGTGCCAGCAGCTCTGGTGGGGGGCTCGGAAATCAGCCCCAGCATTTT. Its translation is CASSSGGGLGNQPQHF.

This rearrangement joins TRBV7-2 to TRBJ1-1; D is uncertain. The CDR3 extends over 13 amino acids. V was shortened by 5 bases and J by 1 base, with 8 bases between the two germline ends. The V gene's germline CDR1 is SGHTA and CDR2 FQGNSA. CDR3: CASSVGENTEAFF. DNA of the CDR3: TGTGCCAGCAGCGTTGGAGAGAACACTGAAGCTTTCTTT.

This clonotype was seen a few times. The gene calls are TRBV12-3 or TRBV12-4 and TRBJ1-5; 9 nucleotides line up with TRBD1. The CDR3 is 15 residues long. J gave up 10 bases and V 6 bases, and 13 bases lay outside the gene matches. The CDR3 region is CASRAPGTGHHPQHF. For the CDR3, the DNA is TGTGCCAGCAGAGCCCCCGGGACAGGGCACCACCCCCAGCATTTT.

Of note for this clonotype: An end of the junction differs from the germline gene, which may be a read error. This chain links TRBV27 with TRBJ1-5, with 9 bases lining up with TRBD1. In germline, CDR1 is MNHEY, CDR2 SMNVEV (reference sequence). The CDR3 has 16 residues. CDR3 protein: CDSSLLGQGFNQPQHF. Here the CDR3 DNA reads TGTGACAGCAGTTTATTGGGACAGGGATTTAATCAGCCCCAGCATTTT.

V and J are TRBV5-1 and TRBJ1-2; possibly TRBD1 for D (6 bases). This CDR3 is built from 13 residues. V dropped 6 bases and J dropped 6 bases, with 15 bases sitting between them. Germline loops: CDR1 SGHRS, CDR2 YFSETQ. CDR3 sequence: CASTAGASNGYTF. The CDR3 DNA is TGCGCCAGCACGGCAGGGGCTAGTAATGGCTACACCTTC.

V and J are TRBV20-1 and TRBJ2-1; 8 bases agree with TRBD2. There are 17 residues in the CDR3. V dropped 1 base and J dropped 2; count of bases not matched to a gene: 10. Germline V gives CDR1 DFQATT, CDR2 SNEGSKA (reference sequence). CDR3 protein: CSARARAGEETYNEQFF. CDR3 sequence (DNA): TGCAGTGCTAGAGCCAGAGCGGGAGAGGAGACCTACAATGAGCAGTTCTTC.

This chain connects TRBV18 to TRBJ2-5; 9 bases agree with TRBD1. Per germline, CDR1 KGHSH and CDR2 LQKENI. This CDR3 region has 15 residues. J lost 4 bases, V lost 3 bases, and 6 bases had no gene match. In DNA form, the CDR3 reads TGTGCCAGCTCACCTGGGACAGGGCGACGAGAGACCCAGTACTTC. As protein: CASSPGTGRRETQYF.

This clonotype was seen a handful of times. The CDR3 loop reads CATSDSGPINNEQFF. In nucleotides, the CDR3 is TGTGCCACCAGTGATTCGGGACCAATAAACAATGAGCAGTTCTTC. The genes are TRBV24-1 and TRBJ2-1; either TRBD1 or TRBD2 may supply D (5 bases each). V was trimmed by 2 bases and J by 5 bases, leaving 12 bases between them. Germline-derived CDR1 and CDR2 are KGHDR and SFDVKD. This CDR3 has 15 residues.

This clonotype was seen only a few times. V gene TRBV7-9 combines with J gene TRBJ2-1, with D perhaps TRBD2 (6 bases). CDR3 length equals 14 residues. Germline V gives CDR1 SEHNR, CDR2 FQNEAQ (reference sequence). V was trimmed by 0 bases and J by 6 bases, leaving 9 bases between them. The CDR3 DNA reads as TGTGCCAGCAGCTTAGCGTTGCGGGGCAATGAGCAGTTCTTC. It yields the protein CASSLALRGNEQFF. Complete variable domain (other parts from reference TRBV7-9 and TRBJ2-1): DTGVSQNPRHKITKRGQNVTFRCDPISEHNRLYWYRQTLGQGPEFLTYFQNEAQLEKSRLLSDRFSAERPKGSFSTLEIQRTEQGDSAMYLCASSLALRGNEQFFGPGTRLTVL.